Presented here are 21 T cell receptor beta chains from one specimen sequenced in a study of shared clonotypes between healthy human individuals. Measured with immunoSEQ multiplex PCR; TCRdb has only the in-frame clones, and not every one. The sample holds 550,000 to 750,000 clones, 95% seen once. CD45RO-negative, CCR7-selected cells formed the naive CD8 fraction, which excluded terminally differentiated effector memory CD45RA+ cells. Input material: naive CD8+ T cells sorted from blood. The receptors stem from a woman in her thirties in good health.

The CDR3 bases are TGTGCCAGCAGCACCGGACAGATGAACACTGAAGCTTTCTTT. Residues: CASSTGQMNTEAFF. The V gene is TRBV21-1, the J gene TRBJ1-1; the tabulated D call, TRBD1, remains unverified against the DNA. TRBV21-1 is annotated as a pseudogene. This CDR3 is built from 14 residues.

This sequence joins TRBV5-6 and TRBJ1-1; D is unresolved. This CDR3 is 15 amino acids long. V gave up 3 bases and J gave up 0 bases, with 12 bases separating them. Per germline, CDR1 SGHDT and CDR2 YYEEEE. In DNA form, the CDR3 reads TGTGCCAGCAGCTCTCCGACGGAGATGAACACTGAAGCTTTCTTT. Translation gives CASSSPTEMNTEAFF.

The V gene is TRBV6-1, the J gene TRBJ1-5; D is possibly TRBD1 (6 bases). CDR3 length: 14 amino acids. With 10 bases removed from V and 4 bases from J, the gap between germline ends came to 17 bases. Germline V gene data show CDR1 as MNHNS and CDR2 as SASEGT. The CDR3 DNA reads TGTGCCACCGGCGGGGGCAGGCAGAATCAGCCCCAGCATTTT. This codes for CATGGGRQNQPQHF.

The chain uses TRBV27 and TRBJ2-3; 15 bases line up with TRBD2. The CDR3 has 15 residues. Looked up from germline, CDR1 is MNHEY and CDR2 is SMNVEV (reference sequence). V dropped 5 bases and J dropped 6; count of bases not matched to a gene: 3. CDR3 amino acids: CASSVGTSGRDTQYF. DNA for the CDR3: TGTGCCAGCAGTGTCGGGACTAGCGGGAGGGATACGCAGTATTTT.

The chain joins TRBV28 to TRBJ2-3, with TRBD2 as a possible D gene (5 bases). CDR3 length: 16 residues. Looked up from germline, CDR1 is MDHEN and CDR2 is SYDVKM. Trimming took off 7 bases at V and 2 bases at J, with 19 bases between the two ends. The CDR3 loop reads CASIVGPQRNTDTQYF. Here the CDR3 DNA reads TGTGCCAGCATCGTCGGCCCCCAGCGGAACACAGATACGCAGTATTTT.

The CDR3 here is CASQDFDEQYF. In DNA form, the CDR3 reads TGTGCCAGCCAGGACTTCGACGAGCAGTACTTC. The rearrangement uses TRBV2 and TRBJ2-7; D is perhaps TRBD2 (5 bases). Trimming left V 8 bases short and J 5 bases short, with 10 bases between. The CDR3 has 11 amino acids. Per germline, CDR1 SNHLY and CDR2 FYNNEI.

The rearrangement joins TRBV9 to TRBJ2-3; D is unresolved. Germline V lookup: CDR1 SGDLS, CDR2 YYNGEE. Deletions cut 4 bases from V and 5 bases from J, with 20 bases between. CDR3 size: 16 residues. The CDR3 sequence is CASSTSSRKLGDTQYF. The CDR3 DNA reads TGTGCCAGCAGCACCTCAAGCCGAAAACTGGGAGATACGCAGTATTTT. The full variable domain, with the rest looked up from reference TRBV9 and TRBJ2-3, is DSGVTQTPKHLITATGQRVTLRCSPRSGDLSVYWYQQSLDQGLQFLIQYYNGEERAKGNILERFSAQQFPDLHSELNLSSLELGDSALYFCASSTSSRKLGDTQYFGPGTRLTVL.

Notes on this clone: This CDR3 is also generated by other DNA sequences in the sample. DNA of the CDR3: TGTGCCAGCAGGACGGGGAACACTGAAGCTTTCTTT. Protein: CASRTGNTEAFF. The rearrangement uses TRBV27 and TRBJ1-1, with no clear D. The CDR3 sequence is 12 residues long. The V and J ends lost 6 bases and 1 base respectively, with 6 bases between them. The germline gives CDR1 MNHEY, CDR2 SMNVEV (reference sequence).

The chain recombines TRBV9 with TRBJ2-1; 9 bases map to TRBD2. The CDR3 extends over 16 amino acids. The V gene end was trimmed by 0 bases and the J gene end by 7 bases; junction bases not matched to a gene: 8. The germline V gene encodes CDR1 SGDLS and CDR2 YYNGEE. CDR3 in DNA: TGTGCCAGCAGCGTAGATTTAGCGGGAGTGTATAATGAGCAGTTCTTC. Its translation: CASSVDLAGVYNEQFF. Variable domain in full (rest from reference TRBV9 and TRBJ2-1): DSGVTQTPKHLITATGQRVTLRCSPRSGDLSVYWYQQSLDQGLQFLIQYYNGEERAKGNILERFSAQQFPDLHSELNLSSLELGDSALYFCASSVDLAGVYNEQFFGPGTRLTVL.

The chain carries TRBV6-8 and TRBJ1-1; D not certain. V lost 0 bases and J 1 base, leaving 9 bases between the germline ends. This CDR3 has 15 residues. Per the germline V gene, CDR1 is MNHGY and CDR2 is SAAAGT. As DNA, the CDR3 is TGTGCCAGCAGTTACTCGGAACGGAGGAACACTGAAGCTTTCTTT. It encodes CASSYSERRNTEAFF.

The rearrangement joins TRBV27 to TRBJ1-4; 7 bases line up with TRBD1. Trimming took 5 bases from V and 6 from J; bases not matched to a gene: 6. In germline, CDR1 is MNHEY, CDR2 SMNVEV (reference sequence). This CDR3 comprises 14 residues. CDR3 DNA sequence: TGTGCCAGCAGTCCGGGACAGATGGATGAAAAACTGTTTTTT. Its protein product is CASSPGQMDEKLFF.

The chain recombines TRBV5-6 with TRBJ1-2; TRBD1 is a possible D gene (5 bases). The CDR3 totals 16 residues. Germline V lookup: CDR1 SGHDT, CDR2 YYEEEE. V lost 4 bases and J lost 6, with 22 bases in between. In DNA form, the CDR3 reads TGTGCCAGCAGCCACCTGGGGGGGGGTACCCAGGATGGCTACACCTTC. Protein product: CASSHLGGGTQDGYTF.

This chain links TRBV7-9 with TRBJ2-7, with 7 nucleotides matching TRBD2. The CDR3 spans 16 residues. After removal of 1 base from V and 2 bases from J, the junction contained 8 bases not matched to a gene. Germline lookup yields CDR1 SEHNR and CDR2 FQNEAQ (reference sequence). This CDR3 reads CASSLVGGSGAYEQYF. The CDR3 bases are TGTGCCAGCAGCTTAGTCGGGGGGAGCGGAGCCTACGAGCAGTACTTC.

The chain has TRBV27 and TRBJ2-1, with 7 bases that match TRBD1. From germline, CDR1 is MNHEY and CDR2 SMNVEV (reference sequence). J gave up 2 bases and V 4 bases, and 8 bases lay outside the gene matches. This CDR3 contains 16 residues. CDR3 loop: CASSSTRDSPYNEQFF. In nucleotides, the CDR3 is TGTGCCAGCAGTTCTACCCGGGACAGCCCCTACAATGAGCAGTTCTTC.

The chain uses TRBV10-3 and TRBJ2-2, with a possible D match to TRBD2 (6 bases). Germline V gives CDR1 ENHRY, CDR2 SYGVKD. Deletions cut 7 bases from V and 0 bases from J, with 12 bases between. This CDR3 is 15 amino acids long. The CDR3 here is CAINLGTSNTGELFF. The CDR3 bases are TGTGCCATCAATCTCGGGACTTCGAACACCGGGGAGCTGTTTTTT.

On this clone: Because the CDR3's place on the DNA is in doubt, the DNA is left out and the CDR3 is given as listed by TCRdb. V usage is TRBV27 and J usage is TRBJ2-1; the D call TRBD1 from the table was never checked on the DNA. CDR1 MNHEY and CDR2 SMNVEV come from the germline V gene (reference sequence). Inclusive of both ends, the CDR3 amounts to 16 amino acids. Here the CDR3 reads CASSTSTGGVGNEQFF.

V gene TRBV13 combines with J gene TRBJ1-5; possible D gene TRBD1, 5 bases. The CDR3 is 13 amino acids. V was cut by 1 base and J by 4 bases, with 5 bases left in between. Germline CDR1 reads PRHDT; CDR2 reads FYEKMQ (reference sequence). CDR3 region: CASSLAGNQPQHF. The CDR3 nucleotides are TGTGCCAGCAGCTTAGCAGGGAATCAGCCCCAGCATTTT.

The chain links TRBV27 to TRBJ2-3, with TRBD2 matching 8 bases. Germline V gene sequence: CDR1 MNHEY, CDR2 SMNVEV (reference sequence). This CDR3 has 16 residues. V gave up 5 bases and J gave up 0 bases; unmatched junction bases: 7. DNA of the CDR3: TGTGCCAGCAGTGCACATAGCGGGAAAAGCACAGATACGCAGTATTTT. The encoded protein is CASSAHSGKSTDTQYF.

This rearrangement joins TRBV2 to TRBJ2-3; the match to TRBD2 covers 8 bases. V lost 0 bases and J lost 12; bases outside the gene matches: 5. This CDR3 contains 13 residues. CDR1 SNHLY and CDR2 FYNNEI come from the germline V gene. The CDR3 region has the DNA TGTGCCAGCAGTGAAGCCCCGGGACTAGTTCAGTATTTT. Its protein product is CASSEAPGLVQYF.

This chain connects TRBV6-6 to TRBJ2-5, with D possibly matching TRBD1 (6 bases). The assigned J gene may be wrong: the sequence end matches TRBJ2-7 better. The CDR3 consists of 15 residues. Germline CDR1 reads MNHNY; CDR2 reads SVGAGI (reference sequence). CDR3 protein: CASSYSGQLSYEQYF. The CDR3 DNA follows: TGTGCCAGCAGTTACTCCGGACAGCTCTCCTACGAGCAGTACTTC.

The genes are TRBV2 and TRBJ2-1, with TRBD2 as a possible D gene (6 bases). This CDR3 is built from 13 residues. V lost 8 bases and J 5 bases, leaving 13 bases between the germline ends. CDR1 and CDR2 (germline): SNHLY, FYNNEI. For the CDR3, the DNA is TGTGCCAGCCCCATAGCGGAAAACAATGAGCAGTTCTTC. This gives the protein CASPIAENNEQFF.